The rows below give T cell receptor beta chains drawn from one sample of a study of OX40 agonist ivuxolimab in advanced cancers. The repertoire was sequenced with immunoSEQ multiplex PCR; TCRdb's copy has only in-frame clones and lacks some. The table shows some 150,000 clones, with under 95% occurring only once. The starting material was CD4+ or CD8+ T cells sorted from blood, obtained in a trial of the OX40 agonist ivuxolimab. These receptors were collected from an adult with an advanced solid tumor such as melanoma, head and neck, liver or kidney cancer. The CDR3 runs from the conserved cysteine through the conserved F or W. A D gene is named only where the DNA matches it firmly. Some rows have no size entry. The others give once, few or many, or a class for an expanded clone.

size	V	J	D	length	CDR3	DNA
NA	TRBV11-2	TRBJ1-1	NA	14	CATRRSWGGTEAFF	TGTGCCACCAGACGGTCCTGGGGAGGAACTGAAGCTTTCTTT
NA	TRBV5-4	TRBJ2-1	NA	13	CASSLFFREVQFF	TGTGCCAGCAGCTTGTTTTTTCGTGAGGTGCAGTTCTTC
NA	TRBV7-2	TRBJ1-1	TRBD1	14	CASRWDRGYTEAFF	TGTGCCAGCAGGTGGGACAGGGGGTACACTGAAGCTTTCTTT
NA	TRBV5-1	TRBJ2-1	NA	15	CASSLAGDKGNEQFF	TGCGCCAGCAGCTTGGCCGGGGACAAAGGCAATGAGCAGTTCTTC
NA	TRBV6-5	TRBJ1-5	NA	13	CASSYSAGWPQHF	TGTGCCAGCAGTTACTCGGCCGGGTGGCCCCAGCATTTT
NA	TRBV15	TRBJ1-4	NA	15	CATSRDKGRGEKLFF	TGTGCCACCAGCAGAGATAAGGGGAGGGGTGAAAAACTGTTTTTT
NA	TRBV19	TRBJ1-3	NA	11	CASSIVNTIYF	TGTGCCAGTAGTATTGTGAACACCATATATTTT
NA	TRBV4-3	TRBJ2-2	TRBD1	16	CASSQADRANTGELFF	TGCGCCAGCAGCCAAGCAGACAGGGCCAACACCGGGGAGCTGTTTTTT
NA	TRBV5-1	TRBJ2-2	NA	15	CASTNSLSDTGELFF	TGCGCCAGCACAAACAGTCTCTCTGACACCGGGGAGCTGTTTTTT
NA	TRBV29-1	TRBJ2-7	TRBD1	12	CSARDRAYEQYF	TGCAGCGCGAGGGACAGAGCCTACGAGCAGTACTTC
NA	TRBV5-1	TRBJ1-1	NA	15	CASSLGSRVKPEAFF	TGCGCCAGCAGCTTGGGTTCCCGGGTAAAGCCTGAAGCTTTCTTT
NA	TRBV27	TRBJ2-7	NA	15	CASSSFGEGGYEQYF	TGTGCCAGCAGTTCTTTTGGGGAAGGAGGCTACGAGCAGTACTTC
NA	TRBV19	TRBJ2-1	TRBD2	17	CASTKGTSGGSYNEQFF	TGTGCCAGTACCAAGGGGACTAGCGGGGGGTCCTACAATGAGCAGTTCTTC
NA	TRBV6-4	TRBJ2-3	NA	14	CASSAGLDSDTQYF	TGTGCCAGCAGTGCAGGGCTAGACTCAGATACGCAGTATTTT
NA	TRBV7-6	TRBJ2-5	TRBD2	16	CASSKTSGARQETQYF	TGTGCCAGCAGCAAGACTAGCGGGGCTCGACAAGAGACCCAGTACTTC
NA	TRBV15	TRBJ2-3	TRBD1	14	CATSDGQGPDTQYF	TGTGCCACCAGCGATGGACAGGGACCAGATACGCAGTATTTT
once	TRBV9	TRBJ2-3	NA	15	CASSVSGGITDTQYF	TGTGCCAGCAGCGTTTCTGGCGGGATCACAGATACGCAGTATTTT
NA	TRBV7-9	TRBJ2-1	NA	8	CATRSLFF	TGTGCCACCCGATCGTTATTCTTC
NA	TRBV2	TRBJ1-2	NA	9	CASRGTHTF	TGTGCCAGCAGGGGGACGCACACCTTC
NA	TRBV19	TRBJ1-4	NA	14	CASRMGGVGEKLFF	TGTGCCAGTAGAATGGGGGGAGTAGGAGAAAAACTGTTTTTT
NA	TRBV7-6	TRBJ1-1	TRBD1	15	CASSQDRGGLTEAFF	TGTGCCAGCAGCCAGGACAGGGGCGGTTTGACTGAAGCTTTCTTT
NA	TRBV11-2	TRBJ1-1	NA	15	CASSLVRMGNTEAFF	TGTGCCAGCAGCTTAGTACGGATGGGGAACACTGAAGCTTTCTTT
NA	TRBV18	TRBJ2-3	TRBD2	18	CASSPSGLAGGRRFTQYF	TGTGCCAGCTCACCTTCCGGACTAGCGGGGGGGCGGAGGTTTACGCAGTATTTT
NA	TRBV6-5	TRBJ2-3	NA	15	CASSPRHQRTDTQYF	TGTGCCAGCAGTCCTCGACACCAGAGGACAGATACGCAGTATTTT
NA	TRBV4-1	TRBJ2-5	TRBD1	14	CASRKGTAQETQYF	TGCGCCAGCAGAAAAGGGACAGCCCAAGAGACCCAGTACTTC
NA	TRBV7-2	TRBJ1-1	NA	15	CASRRSRGTITEAFF	TGTGCCAGCAGGCGGTCCAGGGGTACGATAACTGAAGCTTTCTTT
NA	TRBV5-4	TRBJ2-2	NA	14	CASSLVGGAGELFF	TGTGCCAGCAGCTTGGTCGGGGGAGCGGGGGAGCTGTTTTTT
NA	TRBV7-2	TRBJ2-2	NA	14	CASSSQGRGGELFF	TGTGCCAGCAGCTCCCAAGGGCGGGGCGGGGAGCTGTTTTTT
NA	TRBV11-2	TRBJ2-7	TRBD1	17	CASSKRTGSLTSYEQYF	TGTGCCAGCAGCAAGAGGACAGGTTCCCTCACCTCCTACGAGCAGTACTTC
once	TRBV19	TRBJ1-4	NA	17	CASSPITAPPANEKLFF	TGTGCCAGTAGTCCGATTACGGCCCCGCCGGCTAATGAAAAACTGTTTTTT
once	TRBV7-2	TRBJ1-1	TRBD1	14	CASSPRDRNTEAFF	TGTGCCAGCAGCCCCCGGGACAGAAACACTGAAGCTTTCTTT
NA	TRBV10-3	TRBJ2-6	TRBD1	17	CAIRPGTGGGGANVLTF	TGTGCCATCAGGCCCGGGACAGGGGGCGGAGGGGCCAACGTCCTGACTTTC
NA	TRBV25-1	TRBJ1-2	NA	12	CASHGGFYGYTF	TGTGCCAGCCACGGGGGGTTCTATGGCTACACCTTC
NA	TRBV28	TRBJ1-1	NA	15	CASSFASVPGTEAFF	TGTGCCAGCAGTTTTGCGTCCGTCCCTGGCACTGAAGCTTTCTTT
NA	TRBV7-6	TRBJ2-7	TRBD1	14	CASSLVTGADEQYF	TGTGCCAGCAGCTTAGTCACAGGGGCGGACGAGCAGTACTTC
NA	TRBV6-4	TRBJ2-6	NA	13	CASRDSGANVLTF	TGTGCCAGCAGAGACTCTGGGGCCAACGTCCTGACTTTC
NA	TRBV2	TRBJ2-7	NA	14	CAIARGQGTYEQYF	TGTGCCATCGCGCGGGGGCAGGGGACCTACGAGCAGTACTTC
NA	TRBV7-2	TRBJ2-7	TRBD1	16	CASSLGQGVTRYEQYF	TGTGCCAGCAGCTTAGGACAGGGAGTAACGCGATACGAGCAGTACTTC
NA	TRBV19	TRBJ2-2	TRBD2	14	CASSMQGGTGELFF	TGTGCCAGTAGTATGCAGGGAGGGACCGGGGAGCTGTTTTTT
NA	TRBV5-6	TRBJ2-3	TRBD2	16	CASRRLLAGGADTQYF	TGTGCCAGCAGGCGCCTACTAGCGGGAGGGGCAGATACGCAGTATTTT
NA	TRBV18	TRBJ2-7	TRBD1	14	CASSLTGSSYEQYF	TGTGCCAGCTCACTGACAGGGAGCTCCTACGAGCAGTACTTC
NA	TRBV7-8	TRBJ2-4	NA	15	CASSLPGLAKNIQYF	TGTGCCAGCAGCTTACCCGGACTAGCCAAAAACATTCAGTACTTC
NA	TRBV11-2	TRBJ2-7	NA	15	CASSFFGVITYEQYF	TGTGCCAGCAGCTTCTTCGGGGTAATCACCTACGAGCAGTACTTC
NA	TRBV7-2	TRBJ2-3	NA	11	CASSVGVTGYF	TGTGCCAGCAGCGTCGGAGTTACGGGGTATTTT
once	TRBV29-1	TRBJ2-7	TRBD1	12	CSVGQGGDEQYF	TGCAGCGTTGGACAGGGGGGCGACGAGCAGTACTTC
NA	TRBV6-6	TRBJ1-1	NA	12	CASRFRNTEAFF	TGTGCCAGCAGGTTCAGGAACACTGAAGCTTTCTTT
NA	TRBV10-3	TRBJ2-7	TRBD2	15	CAISESPSGRYEQYF	TGTGCCATCAGTGAGTCCCCTAGCGGGAGATACGAGCAGTACTTC
NA	TRBV2	TRBJ2-1	NA	13	CASRSSAYNEQFF	TGTGCCAGCAGATCATCAGCCTACAATGAGCAGTTCTTC
NA	TRBV28	TRBJ2-1	NA	12	CASSFQRNEQFF	TGTGCCAGCAGCTTTCAGCGAAATGAGCAGTTCTTC
NA	TRBV9	TRBJ2-7	TRBD1	15	CASSERQGGSYEQYF	TGTGCCAGCAGCGAACGACAGGGGGGTTCCTACGAGCAGTACTTC
NA	TRBV5-1	TRBJ2-5	NA	15	CASSLVGYLEETQYF	TGCGCCAGCAGCTTGGTAGGCTATTTAGAAGAGACCCAGTACTTC
once	TRBV5-4	TRBJ1-1	TRBD1	15	CASTPSGTVYTEAFF	TGTGCCAGCACCCCCTCCGGGACAGTTTACACTGAAGCTTTCTTT
NA	TRBV11-2	TRBJ2-1	TRBD2	15	CASGSSGSWYDEQFF	TGTGCCAGCGGAAGTAGCGGGAGTTGGTACGATGAGCAGTTCTTC
NA	TRBV10-3	TRBJ2-1	NA	16	CAISEVITGVANEQFF	TGTGCCATCAGTGAAGTTATAACGGGAGTGGCCAATGAGCAGTTCTTC
NA	TRBV6-4	TRBJ2-1	NA	14	CASSDSSGLQEQFF	TGTGCCAGCAGTGACTCAAGCGGATTACAAGAGCAGTTCTTC
once	TRBV30	TRBJ1-4	NA	15	CAWSVPWGAKEKLFF	TGTGCCTGGAGTGTACCTTGGGGGGCAAAAGAAAAACTGTTTTTT
NA	TRBV9	TRBJ2-3	TRBD2	14	CASSVVAGVDTQYF	TGTGCCAGCAGCGTAGTAGCGGGCGTAGATACGCAGTATTTT
NA	TRBV7-9	TRBJ1-6	NA	15	CASSPADTRNSPLHF	TGTGCCAGCAGCCCCGCCGACACTCGCAATTCACCCCTCCACTTT
NA	TRBV6-5	TRBJ1-6	NA	15	CASPNHKGSWSPLHF	TGTGCCAGCCCCAATCATAAGGGGAGCTGGTCACCCCTCCACTTT
NA	TRBV5-1	TRBJ1-2	TRBD1	14	CASSLGQAAYGYTF	TGCGCCAGCAGCCTCGGACAGGCTGCCTATGGCTACACCTTC